Listed below are T cell receptor beta chains from one sample, sequenced in a study of Graves' ophthalmopathy and Graves' hyperthyroidism. TCRdb re-called the multiplex PCR reads through MiXCR, storing one row per CDR3 protein. The repertoire has some 350,000 distinct CDR3 sequences, about a sixth of them found once; the top ten carry 2% to 3%. The specimen sequenced was peripheral blood. These receptor sequences come from an adult woman with stable Graves' hyperthyroidism. The CDR3 runs from the conserved cysteine through the conserved F or W. Each record gives: clone size, D gene, V gene, J gene, CDR3 DNA, CDR3 protein. A D gene is named only where the DNA matches it firmly. Some rows have no size entry. The others give once, few or many, or a class for an expanded clone.

many	NA	TRBV12-3/TRBV12-4	TRBJ1-5	TGTGCCAGCAGTTTCAGGAGTACTGCGGGCCAGCCCCAGCATTTT	CASSFRSTAGQPQHF
NA	NA	TRBV6-2/TRBV6-3	TRBJ1-5	TGTGCCAGCAGTTACGTCGGCTACAGGGCCAATCAGCCCCAGCATTTT	CASSYVGYRANQPQHF
many	TRBD2	TRBV12-3/TRBV12-4	TRBJ2-5	TGTGCCAGCAGCCAAAGACTAGCGGGAGAGCAAGAGACCCAGTACTTC	CASSQRLAGEQETQYF
many	TRBD1	TRBV29-1	TRBJ1-2	TGCAGCGCCAGACCCGACAGGGCGGGTCATGGCTACACCTTC	CSARPDRAGHGYTF
many	NA	TRBV10-3	TRBJ2-7	TGTGCCATCAGTGACCAGGGTTCTGCCTACGAGCAGTACTTC	CAISDQGSAYEQYF
many	NA	TRBV20-1	TRBJ1-5	TGCAGTGCTAGGCACAACGGACGCCTTCCCTGGAGCAATCAGCCCCAGCATTTT	CSARHNGRLPWSNQPQHF
many	NA	TRBV28	TRBJ1-2	TGTGCCAGCCTAGGAGGGGGCTATGGCTACACCTTC	CASLGGGYGYTF
many	TRBD1	TRBV12-3/TRBV12-4	TRBJ2-7	TGTGCCAGCAGTTTAGCGACAGGGACCCCCTACGAGCAGTACTTC	CASSLATGTPYEQYF
few	NA	TRBV5-1	TRBJ1-2	TGCGCCAGCAGCTTGGATAGTGCCAGGGACGGCTACACCTTC	CASSLDSARDGYTF
many	NA	TRBV20-1	TRBJ1-1	TGCAGTGCTTCCCGGAGACCGGGGGAAGCTTTCTTT	CSASRRPGEAFF
many	NA	TRBV12-3/TRBV12-4	TRBJ2-7	TGTGCCAGCAGTTTAGGTCCATGGGGCGAGCAGTACTTC	CASSLGPWGEQYF
many	NA	TRBV27	TRBJ1-3	TGTGCCAGCAGTGCGACAGTTTCAGGAAACACCATATATTTT	CASSATVSGNTIYF
many	TRBD2	TRBV6-2/TRBV6-3	TRBJ2-5	TGTGCCAGCAGTCCGGGGACTAGCGGGAGAGGGACCCAGTACTTC	CASSPGTSGRGTQYF
many	TRBD1	TRBV12-3/TRBV12-4	TRBJ1-2	TGTGCCAGCAGTTTATATCGGACAGGAGATGGCTACACCTTC	CASSLYRTGDGYTF
NA	NA	TRBV7-9	TRBJ2-5	TGTGCCAGCAGCCGAGGGGAACAAGAGACCCAGTACTTC	CASSRGEQETQYF
many	TRBD1	TRBV12-3/TRBV12-4	TRBJ2-7	TGTGCCAGCAGTTTAAGTGACAGGGGGCGAGAGCAGTACTTC	CASSLSDRGREQYF
many	NA	TRBV27	TRBJ2-2	TGTGCCAGCAGTCAAAGCACCGGGGAGCTGTTTTTT	CASSQSTGELFF
many	NA	TRBV7-2	TRBJ1-2	TGTGCCAGCAGCTTGGAGAAGGGGCATATATATGGCTACACCTTC	CASSLEKGHIYGYTF
NA	NA	TRBV6-5	TRBJ1-3	TGTGCCAGCAGTTATTCCGGGTGGGACTCTGGAAACACCATATATTTT	CASSYSGWDSGNTIYF
many	NA	TRBV5-5	TRBJ2-7	TGTGCCAGCAGCTTGGCTGGAACTACCGAGCAGTACTTC	CASSLAGTTEQYF
NA	TRBD2	TRBV28	TRBJ2-4	TGTGCCAGCAGTTTCGAGAGGGGGACTAGCGGGCCTCTAGCCAAAAACATTCAGTACTTC	CASSFERGTSGPLAKNIQYF
many	NA	TRBV6-5	TRBJ1-6	TGTGCCAGCACCCCTCCCCAAATTGGTGGTAATTCACCCCTCCACTTT	CASTPPQIGGNSPLHF
many	NA	TRBV19	TRBJ1-1	TGTGCCAGTAGTATGGCTAGGAGCACTGAAGCTTTCTTT	CASSMARSTEAFF
many	NA	TRBV12-3/TRBV12-4	TRBJ1-2	TGTGCCAGCAGTTTCGGGTATGGCTACACCTTC	CASSFGYGYTF
many	TRBD2	TRBV20-1	TRBJ2-4	TGCAGTGCTAGTCCAGCGGGAGGAAGTTGGGGCAAAAACATTCAGTACTTC	CSASPAGGSWGKNIQYF
many	NA	TRBV2	TRBJ1-6	TGTGCCAGCAGTGAAACGGGTCCGGGCCCACCCCTCCACTTT	CASSETGPGPPLHF